Many counts were recorded for the clone carrying this T cell receptor beta chain. What it recognizes is unknown. The data derive from a study of CD8 T cells in ankylosing spondylitis. Construction of TCR beta libraries was performed using quantitative 5'-RACE with molecular barcodes. TCRdb ran MiXCR on the 5' RACE reads and lists one entry per CDR3 protein. The table has 200,000 or so distinct CDR3 sequences, roughly 18% seen once. Study-level findings and limits: Blood of patients with ankylosing spondylitis appeared to be characterized by a TCR beta motif of fewer than 10 highly homologous variants.

Germline V gene sequence: CDR1 SGHRS, CDR2 YFSETQ. The CDR3 is 15 amino acids. The ends lost 2 bases at V and 2 bases at J; junction bases unmatched: 3. The specimen was blood, either unsorted or a sorted T cell fraction (not recorded which). The chain joins TRBV5-1 to TRBJ2-3; TRBD2 agrees at 9 bases. The clonotype originates from a male donor aged 10 to 30 with ankylosing spondylitis or in good health (not recorded which). The CDR3 nucleotides are TGCGCCAGCAGCTTTCTAGCGGGACCCACAGATACGCAGTATTTT. Translated: CASSFLAGPTDTQYF.